The sequence of this T cell receptor beta chain was determined in a study of blood T cell repertoires in COVID-19. Whole-study context: In each case, the material was cDNA or gDNA derived from T cells, B-cell-depleted T cells, or PBMCs.

Some clones are missing from TCRdb's copy, which holds only in-frame ones; the method was immunoSEQ multiplex PCR. The repertoire consists of roughly 170,000 clones, with over 65% occurring once and the leading ten covering around 3%. Trimming took 11 bases from V and 3 from J, leaving 13 bases between them. The length of the CDR3 is 12 residues. CDR1 is SGHVS and CDR2 is FNYEAQ in the germline V gene. The chain recombines TRBV7-6 with TRBJ1-1; TRBD1 is a possible D gene (6 bases). The TCR comes from a woman at least 80 years old with acute or convalescent COVID-19. Sequenced sample: peripheral blood. The DNA of the CDR3 is TGTGCCTCAGGAGGACAGTACACTGAAGCTTTCTTT. Its protein product is CASGGQYTEAFF.